The rows below give T cell receptor beta chains drawn from one sample of a study of blood T cell repertoires in COVID-19. This table comes from immunoSEQ multiplex PCR, and its TCRdb copy is limited to in-frame clones, with some not included. The sample shows about 160,000 clones, roughly 80% of them seen only once. The specimen sequenced was peripheral blood. These receptors all stem from a man aged 65 to 85 with acute or convalescent COVID-19. Both conserved end residues are part of each CDR3. Fields, in order: V gene, D gene, clone size, J gene, CDR3 length, CDR3 protein, CDR3 DNA. D genes are given only for firm matches. Clone size, where shown, is once, few, many, or a class for clones that have expanded.

v_call: TRBV19; d_call: NA; clone_size: NA; j_call: TRBJ2-1; cdr3_length: 17; cdr3_aa: CASSLLPTRAVLNEQFF; cdr3_nt: TGTGCCAGTAGTCTGCTACCGACTAGGGCCGTTTTGAATGAGCAGTTCTTC
v_call: TRBV24-1; d_call: NA; clone_size: NA; j_call: TRBJ1-4; cdr3_length: 14; cdr3_aa: CATSESNRGEKLFF; cdr3_nt: TGTGCCACCAGTGAATCGAATAGAGGCGAAAAACTGTTTTTT
v_call: TRBV5-5; d_call: TRBD2; clone_size: NA; j_call: TRBJ2-5; cdr3_length: 14; cdr3_aa: CASSLLAGQETQYF; cdr3_nt: TGTGCCAGCAGCTTACTAGCGGGCCAAGAGACCCAGTACTTC
v_call: TRBV10-1; d_call: NA; clone_size: NA; j_call: TRBJ1-3; cdr3_length: 16; cdr3_aa: CASSGSPQVSGNTIYF; cdr3_nt: TGCGCCAGCAGTGGATCTCCGCAGGTCTCGGGAAACACCATATATTTT
v_call: TRBV19; d_call: TRBD1; clone_size: NA; j_call: TRBJ1-5; cdr3_length: 13; cdr3_aa: CASRTGGLLPQHF; cdr3_nt: TGTGCCAGCAGGACAGGGGGATTGTTGCCCCAGCATTTT
v_call: TRBV28; d_call: TRBD1; clone_size: NA; j_call: TRBJ2-6; cdr3_length: 15; cdr3_aa: CASRQGASGANVLTF; cdr3_nt: TGTGCCAGCAGACAGGGGGCTTCTGGGGCCAACGTCCTGACTTTC
v_call: TRBV3-1/TRBV3-2; d_call: NA; clone_size: NA; j_call: TRBJ2-7; cdr3_length: 18; cdr3_aa: CASSQDPFRGALEREQYF; cdr3_nt: TGTGCCAGCAGCCAAGATCCCTTTAGGGGCGCCCTAGAACGGGAGCAGTACTTC
v_call: TRBV6-6; d_call: TRBD1; clone_size: NA; j_call: TRBJ1-2; cdr3_length: 13; cdr3_aa: CASSYDRVYGYTF; cdr3_nt: TGTGCCAGCAGTTACGACAGGGTCTATGGCTACACCTTC
v_call: TRBV28; d_call: TRBD2; clone_size: NA; j_call: TRBJ2-3; cdr3_length: 15; cdr3_aa: CASGTSGRPADTQYF; cdr3_nt: TGTGCCAGCGGGACTAGCGGGAGGCCAGCAGATACGCAGTATTTT
v_call: TRBV12-5; d_call: TRBD2; clone_size: NA; j_call: TRBJ2-1; cdr3_length: 16; cdr3_aa: CASGSKAGASYNEQFF; cdr3_nt: TGTGCTAGTGGTTCGAAAGCGGGAGCATCCTACAATGAGCAGTTCTTC
v_call: TRBV5-1; d_call: NA; clone_size: NA; j_call: TRBJ1-1; cdr3_length: 13; cdr3_aa: CASSSQGDTEAFF; cdr3_nt: TGCGCCAGCAGCTCACAGGGTGACACTGAAGCTTTCTTT
v_call: TRBV5-5; d_call: NA; clone_size: NA; j_call: TRBJ1-1; cdr3_length: 15; cdr3_aa: CASSLAGGMNTEAFF; cdr3_nt: TGTGCCAGCAGCTTGGCGGGGGGGATGAACACTGAAGCTTTCTTT
v_call: TRBV28; d_call: NA; clone_size: once; j_call: TRBJ2-7; cdr3_length: 12; cdr3_aa: CASNWGQSKQYF; cdr3_nt: TGTGCCAGCAATTGGGGGCAATCCAAGCAGTACTTC
v_call: TRBV7-8; d_call: TRBD1; clone_size: few; j_call: TRBJ1-2; cdr3_length: 16; cdr3_aa: CASSSRDRATYYGYTF; cdr3_nt: TGTGCCAGCAGCTCGAGGGACAGGGCGACATACTATGGCTACACCTTC
v_call: TRBV28; d_call: NA; clone_size: NA; j_call: TRBJ1-1; cdr3_length: 16; cdr3_aa: CASSNQGFPVITEAFF; cdr3_nt: TGTGCCAGCAGCAACCAGGGGTTCCCGGTAATAACTGAAGCTTTCTTT
v_call: TRBV7-9; d_call: NA; clone_size: NA; j_call: TRBJ1-4; cdr3_length: 12; cdr3_aa: CASSPGNEKLFF; cdr3_nt: TGTGCCAGCAGCCCAGGGAATGAAAAACTGTTTTTT
v_call: TRBV4-2; d_call: NA; clone_size: NA; j_call: TRBJ1-5; cdr3_length: 16; cdr3_aa: CASSQGDSGGNQPQHF; cdr3_nt: TGTGCCAGCAGCCAAGGAGACTCCGGGGGCAATCAGCCCCAGCATTTT
v_call: TRBV7-8; d_call: NA; clone_size: NA; j_call: TRBJ1-2; cdr3_length: 13; cdr3_aa: CASSLSINYGYTF; cdr3_nt: TGTGCCAGCAGCCTAAGCATAAACTATGGCTACACCTTC
v_call: TRBV10-3; d_call: NA; clone_size: few; j_call: TRBJ1-1; cdr3_length: 14; cdr3_aa: CAISESGARTEAFF; cdr3_nt: TGTGCCATCAGTGAGTCTGGGGCGAGGACTGAAGCTTTCTTT
v_call: TRBV4-1; d_call: TRBD2; clone_size: NA; j_call: TRBJ2-7; cdr3_length: 15; cdr3_aa: CASSYTSGGDYEQYF; cdr3_nt: TGCGCCAGCAGCTACACTAGCGGGGGGGATTACGAGCAGTACTTC
v_call: TRBV7-2; d_call: NA; clone_size: NA; j_call: TRBJ1-1; cdr3_length: 15; cdr3_aa: CASSLSGQLNTEAFF; cdr3_nt: TGTGCCAGCAGCTTATCGGGACAACTGAACACTGAAGCTTTCTTT
v_call: TRBV5-4; d_call: NA; clone_size: few; j_call: TRBJ2-2; cdr3_length: 15; cdr3_aa: CASRSGGSNTGELFF; cdr3_nt: TGTGCCAGCAGGTCGGGGGGCTCGAACACCGGGGAGCTGTTTTTT
v_call: TRBV4-2; d_call: NA; clone_size: NA; j_call: TRBJ2-7; cdr3_length: 14; cdr3_aa: CASSQGLESYEQYF; cdr3_nt: TGTGCCAGCAGCCAAGGGCTAGAGAGCTACGAGCAGTACTTC
v_call: TRBV27; d_call: NA; clone_size: NA; j_call: TRBJ2-7; cdr3_length: 15; cdr3_aa: CASSLSGTPIYEQYF; cdr3_nt: TGTGCCAGCAGTTTATCCGGGACTCCCATCTACGAGCAGTACTTC
v_call: TRBV11-3; d_call: TRBD1; clone_size: NA; j_call: TRBJ2-3; cdr3_length: 16; cdr3_aa: CASSPPGTGVADTQYF; cdr3_nt: TGTGCCAGCAGCCCGCCCGGGACAGGGGTGGCAGATACGCAGTATTTT
v_call: TRBV7-2; d_call: TRBD1; clone_size: NA; j_call: TRBJ1-4; cdr3_length: 15; cdr3_aa: CASSSPGGTNEKLFF; cdr3_nt: TGTGCCAGCAGCTCCCCAGGGGGAACTAATGAAAAACTGTTTTTT
v_call: TRBV7-7; d_call: NA; clone_size: once; j_call: TRBJ1-1; cdr3_length: 13; cdr3_aa: CASSRQTNTEAFF; cdr3_nt: TGTGCTAGCAGCCGACAGACGAACACTGAAGCTTTCTTT
v_call: TRBV5-4; d_call: TRBD1; clone_size: NA; j_call: TRBJ1-2; cdr3_length: 15; cdr3_aa: CASSSLTGFGYGYTF; cdr3_nt: TGTGCCAGCAGCTCCCTGACAGGGTTTGGCTATGGCTACACCTTC
v_call: TRBV28; d_call: NA; clone_size: NA; j_call: TRBJ1-6; cdr3_length: 16; cdr3_aa: CASSLWADRFNSPLHF; cdr3_nt: TGTGCCAGCAGTTTATGGGCGGACAGATTTAATTCACCCCTCCACTTT
v_call: TRBV30; d_call: TRBD2; clone_size: NA; j_call: TRBJ2-7; cdr3_length: 14; cdr3_aa: CAWSMTSGEGEQYF; cdr3_nt: TGTGCCTGGAGCATGACTAGCGGGGAGGGGGAGCAGTACTTC
v_call: TRBV19; d_call: NA; clone_size: NA; j_call: TRBJ1-6; cdr3_length: 15; cdr3_aa: CASSGTTLTGSPLHF; cdr3_nt: TGTGCCAGTAGCGGGACAACACTTACAGGTTCACCCCTCCACTTT
v_call: TRBV7-2; d_call: TRBD1; clone_size: NA; j_call: TRBJ1-4; cdr3_length: 13; cdr3_aa: CASRRDRAEKLFF; cdr3_nt: TGTGCCAGCAGGCGCGACAGGGCTGAAAAACTGTTTTTT
v_call: TRBV28; d_call: NA; clone_size: NA; j_call: TRBJ1-1; cdr3_length: 15; cdr3_aa: CASSYRGRVSTEAFF; cdr3_nt: TGTGCCAGCAGTTATCGGGGTCGGGTGAGCACTGAAGCTTTCTTT
v_call: TRBV21-1; d_call: NA; clone_size: NA; j_call: TRBJ2-7; cdr3_length: 17; cdr3_aa: CASSKGPRTGETYEQYF; cdr3_nt: TGTGCCAGCAGCAAAGGACCCCGGACAGGCGAAACCTACGAGCAGTACTTC
v_call: TRBV7-9; d_call: TRBD1; clone_size: many; j_call: TRBJ1-1; cdr3_length: 14; cdr3_aa: CASSSTGRNTEAFF; cdr3_nt: TGTGCCAGCAGCTCGACAGGGAGAAACACTGAAGCTTTCTTT
v_call: TRBV5-8; d_call: NA; clone_size: NA; j_call: TRBJ1-2; cdr3_length: 14; cdr3_aa: CASSTLEINYGYTF; cdr3_nt: TGTGCCAGCAGCACACTAGAGATTAACTATGGCTACACCTTC
v_call: TRBV28; d_call: TRBD2; clone_size: NA; j_call: TRBJ2-1; cdr3_length: 17; cdr3_aa: CASSLRLALPESDEQFF; cdr3_nt: TGTGCCAGCAGTTTACGACTAGCGCTACCCGAAAGCGATGAGCAGTTCTTC
v_call: TRBV4-3; d_call: NA; clone_size: NA; j_call: TRBJ1-1; cdr3_length: 13; cdr3_aa: CASSQAQNTEAFF; cdr3_nt: TGCGCCAGCAGCCAAGCACAGAACACTGAAGCTTTCTTT
v_call: TRBV28; d_call: NA; clone_size: NA; j_call: TRBJ1-3; cdr3_length: 14; cdr3_aa: CASSSQGTLNTIYF; cdr3_nt: TGTGCCAGCAGTTCACAGGGAACCCTAAACACCATATATTTT
v_call: TRBV19; d_call: TRBD1; clone_size: NA; j_call: TRBJ1-2; cdr3_length: 16; cdr3_aa: CASSINHRGGNYGYTF; cdr3_nt: TGTGCCAGTAGTATAAATCACAGGGGAGGTAACTATGGCTACACCTTC
v_call: TRBV7-8; d_call: NA; clone_size: NA; j_call: TRBJ1-1; cdr3_length: 14; cdr3_aa: CASSSMVSEAEAFF; cdr3_nt: TGTGCCAGCAGCTCTATGGTTAGCGAGGCTGAAGCTTTCTTT
v_call: TRBV7-9; d_call: TRBD1; clone_size: NA; j_call: TRBJ2-1; cdr3_length: 15; cdr3_aa: CASGGPGQGYNEQFF; cdr3_nt: TGTGCCAGCGGGGGACCGGGACAGGGCTACAATGAGCAGTTCTTC
v_call: TRBV18; d_call: TRBD2; clone_size: NA; j_call: TRBJ2-3; cdr3_length: 12; cdr3_aa: CASSQTSGDQYF; cdr3_nt: TGTGCCAGCTCGCAGACTAGCGGGGATCAGTATTTT
v_call: TRBV19; d_call: NA; clone_size: NA; j_call: TRBJ2-1; cdr3_length: 14; cdr3_aa: CASTSVTSRNEQFF; cdr3_nt: TGTGCCAGTACCTCCGTGACTAGTCGGAATGAGCAGTTCTTC
v_call: TRBV2; d_call: NA; clone_size: NA; j_call: TRBJ2-4; cdr3_length: 16; cdr3_aa: CASSVLVEDRKNIQYF; cdr3_nt: TGTGCCAGCAGTGTTTTAGTTGAGGATCGCAAAAACATTCAGTACTTC
v_call: TRBV30; d_call: NA; clone_size: few; j_call: TRBJ2-4; cdr3_length: 16; cdr3_aa: CAWNRQVPAAKNIQYF; cdr3_nt: TGTGCCTGGAACCGACAGGTGCCCGCGGCCAAAAACATTCAGTACTTC
v_call: TRBV15; d_call: TRBD2; clone_size: few; j_call: TRBJ2-7; cdr3_length: 15; cdr3_aa: CATSLVASGKNEQYF; cdr3_nt: TGTGCCACCAGCCTAGTGGCTAGCGGGAAAAACGAGCAGTACTTC
v_call: TRBV20-1; d_call: NA; clone_size: NA; j_call: TRBJ2-1; cdr3_length: 11; cdr3_aa: CSAEGYNEQFF; cdr3_nt: TGCAGTGCTGAGGGTTACAATGAGCAGTTCTTC
v_call: TRBV6-5; d_call: NA; clone_size: NA; j_call: TRBJ1-2; cdr3_length: 14; cdr3_aa: CASAELEEDYGYTF; cdr3_nt: TGTGCCAGCGCCGAATTAGAGGAGGACTATGGCTACACCTTC
v_call: TRBV11-2; d_call: NA; clone_size: NA; j_call: TRBJ2-7; cdr3_length: 15; cdr3_aa: CASTPTKDYSYEQYF; cdr3_nt: TGTGCCAGCACGCCAACAAAGGACTACTCCTACGAGCAGTACTTC
v_call: TRBV6-5; d_call: TRBD1; clone_size: once; j_call: TRBJ1-2; cdr3_length: 15; cdr3_aa: CASSYGTGGVDGYTF; cdr3_nt: TGTGCCAGCAGTTACGGGACAGGGGGCGTCGATGGCTACACCTTC
v_call: TRBV10-3; d_call: NA; clone_size: NA; j_call: TRBJ2-1; cdr3_length: 12; cdr3_aa: CAIINEGNEQFF; cdr3_nt: TGTGCCATCATCAACGAGGGAAATGAGCAGTTCTTC
v_call: TRBV5-8; d_call: TRBD2; clone_size: few; j_call: TRBJ2-2; cdr3_length: 16; cdr3_aa: CASSLSSGGVTGELFF; cdr3_nt: TGTGCCAGCAGCTTGTCGAGCGGGGGGGTCACCGGGGAGCTGTTTTTT
v_call: TRBV28; d_call: TRBD2; clone_size: NA; j_call: TRBJ2-7; cdr3_length: 15; cdr3_aa: CASSLRTSGSYEQYF; cdr3_nt: TGTGCCAGCAGTTTAAGGACTAGCGGGTCCTACGAGCAGTACTTC
v_call: TRBV7-9; d_call: NA; clone_size: few; j_call: TRBJ1-2; cdr3_length: 12; cdr3_aa: CASSSGLNGYTF; cdr3_nt: TGTGCCAGCAGCTCAGGACTGAATGGCTACACCTTC